This passage covers 6 T cell receptor beta chains from one sample sequenced in a study of Ad26.COV2.S vaccination and SARS-CoV-2 variants. Profiled with immunoSEQ multiplex PCR; TCRdb holds only in-frame clones, not every one. The data hold nearly 400,000 clones, with 89% observed a single time. Treatment here: roughly 20 received Ad26.COV2.S at low or high dose, single or two shots; several received placebo; per-sample allocation not given. Samples were taken on day 63 after the first vaccine or placebo injection. The material sequenced was peripheral blood, taken in a trial of Ad26.COV2.S vaccine versus placebo. Receptors originate from a person between 18 and 59 years old who received the Ad26.COV2.S COVID-19 vaccine or a placebo.

The J gene is TRBJ1-2, the V gene TRBV3-1 (or the pseudogene TRBV3-2), with no clear D. V lost 0 bases and J 8 bases, leaving 10 bases between the germline ends. The CDR3 totals 13 residues. Germline values: CDR1 LGHDT, CDR2 YNNKEL (reference sequence). The CDR3 coding sequence is TGTGCCAGCAGCCAAGATCTGGGAGCCGGCTACACCTTC. As protein: CASSQDLGAGYTF.

The chain recombines TRBV11-3 with TRBJ2-3; D is tentatively TRBD1 or TRBD2 (5 bases each). This CDR3 region has 16 residues. The V and J ends lost 5 bases and 2 bases respectively, with 17 bases between them. Germline V CDR1 and CDR2: SGHNT, YENEEA. The CDR3: CASSPAWGTPTDTQYF. CDR3 in DNA: TGTGCCAGCAGCCCAGCTTGGGGGACCCCCACAGATACGCAGTATTTT.

This chain uses TRBV19 with TRBJ2-2; TRBD2 aligns across 10 bases. Germline CDR1 LNHDA, CDR2 SQIVND (reference sequence). The CDR3 runs 17 residues. V was clipped by 3 bases and J by 4 bases; unmatched bases: 8. Here the CDR3 DNA reads TGTGCCAGTAGTATTAGGACTAGCGGTATAGGCACCGGGGAGCTGTTTTTT. Translation gives CASSIRTSGIGTGELFF.

V is TRBV4-1 and J is TRBJ2-5; D perhaps matches TRBD1 (5 bases). V lost 2 bases and J lost 5, with 15 bases in between. The germline V gene encodes CDR1 MGHRA and CDR2 YSYEKL. The CDR3 runs 15 residues. The CDR3 DNA reads as TGCGCCAGCAGCCAATTCCTCAGGGCTTCGGAGACCCAGTACTTC. Residues: CASSQFLRASETQYF.

This chain connects TRBV5-1 to TRBJ2-5; 8 bases align to TRBD1. Germline values: CDR1 SGHRS, CDR2 YFSETQ. The CDR3 length is 16 residues. V trimming: 4 bases; J trimming: 1 base; junction bases outside the gene matches: 9. CDR3: CASSSSGQDFQETQYF. CDR3 in DNA: TGCGCCAGCAGCAGCTCGGGACAGGATTTCCAAGAGACCCAGTACTTC.

J is TRBJ1-6 and V is TRBV6-1; 10 positions agree with TRBD1. CDR1 is MNHNS and CDR2 is SASEGT in the germline V gene. The CDR3 sequence is 15 residues long. The V gene end was trimmed by 3 bases and the J gene end by 9 bases; junction bases not matched to a gene: 5. CDR3 amino acids: CASSEETGGVSPLHF. The CDR3 DNA is TGTGCCAGCAGTGAGGAGACAGGGGGCGTTTCACCCCTCCACTTT.